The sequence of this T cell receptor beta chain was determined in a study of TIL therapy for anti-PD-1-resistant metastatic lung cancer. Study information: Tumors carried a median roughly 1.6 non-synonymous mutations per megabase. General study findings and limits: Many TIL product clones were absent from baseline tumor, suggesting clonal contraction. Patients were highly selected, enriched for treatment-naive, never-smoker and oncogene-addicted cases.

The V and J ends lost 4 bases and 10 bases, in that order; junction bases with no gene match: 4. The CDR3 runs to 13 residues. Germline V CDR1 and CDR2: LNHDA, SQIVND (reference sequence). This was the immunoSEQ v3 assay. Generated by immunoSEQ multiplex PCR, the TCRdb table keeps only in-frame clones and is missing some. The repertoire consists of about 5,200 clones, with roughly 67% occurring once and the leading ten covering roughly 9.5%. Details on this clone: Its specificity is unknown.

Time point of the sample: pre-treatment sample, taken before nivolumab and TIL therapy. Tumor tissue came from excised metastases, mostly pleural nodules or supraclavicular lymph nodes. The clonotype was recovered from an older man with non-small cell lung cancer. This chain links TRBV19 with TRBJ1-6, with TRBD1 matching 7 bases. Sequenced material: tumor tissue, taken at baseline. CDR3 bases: TGTGCCAGTAGTACCGACAGGGACTCACCCCTCCACTTT. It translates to CASSTDRDSPLHF.